Presented here are 31 T cell receptor beta chains from one specimen sequenced in a study of post-analysis software for immune sequencing data. Incorporated into the TCR beta cDNA libraries were unique molecular identifiers, which served to reduce PCR and sequencing biases. Via MiXCR, TCRdb re-called the PCR reads, giving one row per CDR3 protein. The table records roughly 580,000 distinct CDR3 sequences, 40% to 50% of them present only once. Study results and caveats: In patients, TRBV5-6, TRBV5-1 and TRBV20-1 belonged to about five TRBV segments found more frequently than in controls.

The antigens for these receptors are not known. Sample: blood. The source is a girl aged 5 to 17 with multiple sclerosis.

In the case of this clonotype: Sequence at one end of the junction differs from germline and may be a read error. The genes are TRBV7-9 and TRBJ2-1; TRBD1 matches at 7 bases. Per germline, CDR1 SEHNR and CDR2 FQNEAQ (reference sequence). The CDR3 is 17 residues long. CDR3 bases: TGTGCCAGCAGCGACGGTCTCGACAGGGCTATTTACAATGGGCAGTTCTTC. Protein product: CASSDGLDRAIYNGQFF.

Comments on this clonotype: An end of the junction does not agree with germline; a read error may underlie this. The chain links TRBV6-6 to TRBJ1-2; 8 nucleotides match TRBD1. Germline lookup yields CDR1 MNHNY and CDR2 SVGAGI (reference sequence). CDR3 length: 13 residues. The CDR3, as DNA: TGTACCAGCAGTCACCCGACAGGGGCTGGCTACACCTTC. This codes for CTSSHPTGAGYTF.

As for this clonotype: A junction boundary mismatches the germline segment, possibly from a read error. The chain employs TRBV7-9 and TRBJ2-5; no firm D call. CDR1 and CDR2 from the germline V gene are SEHNR and FQNEAQ (reference sequence). The CDR3 runs to 13 residues. CDR3 in amino acids: CACSQRDWETQYF. CDR3 DNA: TGTGCCTGCAGCCAACGAGACTGGGAGACCCAGTACTTC. Supplemented by reference TRBV7-9 and TRBJ2-5, the full variable domain reads DTGVSQNPRHKITKRGQNVTFRCDPISEHNRLYWYRQTLGQGPEFLTYFQNEAQLEKSRLLSDRFSAERPKGSFSTLEIQRTEQGDSAMYLCACSQRDWETQYFGPGTRLLVL.

The chain has TRBV6-6 and TRBJ1-2; weak D call: TRBD1 (5 bases). Trimming pared 0 bases from V and 0 bases from J, leaving 14 bases between. Per germline, CDR1 MNHNY and CDR2 SVGAGI (reference sequence). The CDR3 has 17 residues. This CDR3 is CASSYSGGGLSNYGYTF. The CDR3 nucleotides are TGTGCCAGCAGTTACTCGGGGGGGGGATTGTCTAACTATGGCTACACCTTC.

This clonotype occurred a few times. The rearrangement uses TRBV14 and TRBJ1-2, with D possibly being TRBD1 (5 bases). Trimming cost V 3 bases and J 1 base, with 6 bases left between them. CDR3 length: 13 residues. Germline lookup yields CDR1 SGHDN and CDR2 FVKESK. The CDR3 reads CASSQTVNYGYTF. In DNA, the CDR3 is TGTGCCAGCAGCCAGACAGTTAACTATGGCTACACCTTC.

The chain combines TRBV4-1 with TRBJ2-7; no firm D call. Near its end, the DNA agrees better with TRBJ2-5, so the J call may be wrong. The CDR3 totals 15 residues. CDR1 MGHRA and CDR2 YSYEKL come from the germline V gene. The CDR3 DNA reads as TGCGCCAGCAGCCAAGAGGCGGCGGTGAGCGAGACCCAGTACTTC. Translation gives CASSQEAAVSETQYF.

This clonotype was picked up a small number of times. J is TRBJ2-1 and V is TRBV4-1; 9 bases line up with TRBD2. The CDR3 runs to 16 residues. Losses at the gene ends were 0 bases for V and 15 bases for J; bases not matched to a gene: 15. Germline V CDR1 and CDR2: MGHRA, YSYEKL. The CDR3 sequence: CASSQDLTSGPSTMFF. The CDR3 bases are TGCGCCAGCAGCCAAGATCTGACTAGCGGACCGAGTACGATGTTCTTC.

This clonotype was seen only once. The chain joins TRBV7-9 to TRBJ1-2, with unresolved D. CDR3 length equals 12 residues. Germline CDR1 is SEHNR and CDR2 is FQNEAQ (reference sequence). V was trimmed by 4 bases and J by 10 bases, leaving 13 bases between them. CDR3 bases: TGTGCCAGCAGCTCCCGTGACGCCCACTACACCTTC. Protein: CASSSRDAHYTF. Combining the CDR3 with reference TRBV7-9 and TRBJ1-2 gives the whole variable domain DTGVSQNPRHKITKRGQNVTFRCDPISEHNRLYWYRQTLGQGPEFLTYFQNEAQLEKSRLLSDRFSAERPKGSFSTLEIQRTEQGDSAMYLCASSSRDAHYTFGSGTRLTVV.

The V and J genes are TRBV10-3 and TRBJ2-7; D possibly corresponds to TRBD2 (6 bases). This CDR3 is 13 amino acids long. Per the germline V gene, CDR1 is ENHRY and CDR2 is SYGVKD. Trimming removed 7 bases at V and 5 bases at J, with 15 bases between. CDR3 sequence: CAIKNRERDEQYF. Written as DNA, the CDR3 is TGTGCCATCAAAAACCGGGAGAGGGACGAGCAGTACTTC.

The V gene is TRBV12-3 or TRBV12-4, the J gene TRBJ1-2; D remains ambiguous. V was pared by 4 bases and J by 9 bases, with 15 bases between. CDR3 length: 13 amino acids. For the CDR3, the DNA is TGTGCCAGCAGTTCGAGAACCCGCGGCCGCTACACCTTC. The encoded protein is CASSSRTRGRYTF.

There are a few counts of this clonotype. A much more abundant neighbour one base away suggests this may be a read error. The chain combines TRBV20-1 with TRBJ2-5, with D uncertain. CDR3 size: 12 residues. Per the germline V gene, CDR1 is DFQATT and CDR2 is SNEGSKA (reference sequence). The CDR3 DNA sequence: TGCAGGGCTAGGCAGCAGCAAGAGACCCAGTACTTC. It translates to CRARQQQETQYF.

J is TRBJ1-6 and V is TRBV4-1; the D gene is possibly TRBD1 (6 bases). The CDR3 is made up of 16 amino acids. Germline-derived CDR1 and CDR2 are MGHRA and YSYEKL. The V gene lost 7 bases and the J gene lost 3 bases, with 16 bases spanning the gap. The CDR3 nucleotides are TGCGCCAGCACTGAGAATGACAGGATCTATAATTCACCCCTCCACTTT. It is translated as CASTENDRIYNSPLHF.

The J gene is TRBJ1-2, the V gene TRBV5-1; D unresolved. This CDR3 spans 13 amino acids. With 1 base removed from V and 3 bases from J, the gap between germline ends came to 7 bases. CDR1 is SGHRS and CDR2 is YFSETQ in the germline V gene. The CDR3 region is CASSLNTYYGYTF. The CDR3 nucleotides read TGCGCCAGCAGCTTGAACACCTACTATGGCTACACCTTC.

This clonotype was seen only a few times. The CDR3 reads CASSLERGGSYEQYF. CDR3 DNA sequence: TGTGCCAGCAGCTTAGAGCGGGGAGGGTCCTACGAGCAGTACTTC. The chain has TRBV11-2 and TRBJ2-7; 7 nucleotides match TRBD2. This CDR3 contains 15 residues. V was pared by 0 bases and J by 1 base, with 3 bases of the junction left unmatched. The germline gives CDR1 SGHAT, CDR2 FQNNGV.

This chain joins TRBV7-6 and TRBJ2-3; no definite D call. The germline gives CDR1 SGHVS, CDR2 FNYEAQ. This CDR3 has 13 residues. Trimming removed 2 bases from V and 8 bases from J, with 11 bases in between. The CDR3 here is CASSLIGESTQYF. In DNA form, the CDR3 reads TGTGCCAGCAGCTTAATCGGAGAGAGTACGCAGTATTTT.

The chain links TRBV3-1 to TRBJ1-1, with 8 positions matching TRBD1. CDR3 length: 14 amino acids. Germline lookup yields CDR1 LGHDT and CDR2 YNNKEL (reference sequence). Losses at the gene ends were 4 bases for V and 8 bases for J; bases not matched to a gene: 9. For the CDR3, the DNA is TGTGCCAGCAGCCGAGAAGGGACAGGCCAAGAAGCTTTCTTT. Protein: CASSREGTGQEAFF.

This chain connects TRBV7-9 to TRBJ2-1, with D tentatively TRBD2 (5 bases). The CDR3 consists of 14 residues. The germline CDR1 and CDR2 sequences are SEHNR and FQNEAQ (reference sequence). Between the trimmed V and J ends, which lost 5 bases and 5 bases, there was a span of 13 bases. CDR3 in amino acids: CASSQAGLHNEQFF. CDR3 nucleotide sequence: TGTGCCAGCAGCCAGGCCGGACTGCACAATGAGCAGTTCTTC. The whole variable domain, filled in from reference TRBV7-9 and TRBJ2-1, reads DTGVSQNPRHKITKRGQNVTFRCDPISEHNRLYWYRQTLGQGPEFLTYFQNEAQLEKSRLLSDRFSAERPKGSFSTLEIQRTEQGDSAMYLCASSQAGLHNEQFFGPGTRLTVL.

This clonotype was detected only a few times. The rearrangement joins TRBV7-2 to TRBJ2-4; D could derive from TRBD1 or TRBD2 (5 bases each). The CDR3 runs to 13 residues. V lost 1 base and J lost 7, with 8 bases in between. Germline values: CDR1 SGHTA, CDR2 FQGNSA. The CDR3 loop is CASSLGGINIQYF. In DNA, the CDR3 is TGTGCCAGCAGCTTAGGGGGGATCAACATTCAGTACTTC.

This clonotype came up a few times. V gene TRBV5-6 combines with J gene TRBJ2-6; D unclear. The CDR3 extends over 15 amino acids. V was trimmed by 3 bases and J by 1 base, leaving 8 bases between them. Germline V gene lookup returns CDR1 SGHDT and CDR2 YYEEEE. The CDR3 protein is CASSSLGSGANVLTF. The CDR3 DNA sequence: TGTGCCAGCAGCTCGCTTGGTTCTGGGGCCAACGTCCTGACTTTC.

This chain connects TRBV6-1 to TRBJ2-3; no reliable D call. The CDR3 totals 13 residues. V dropped 0 bases and J dropped 7 bases, with 8 bases sitting between them. The V gene's germline CDR1 is MNHNS and CDR2 SASEGT. Here the CDR3 reads CASSEAWSNTQYF. CDR3 nucleotides: TGTGCCAGCAGTGAAGCGTGGAGCAATACGCAGTATTTT.

About this clonotype itself: One junction end disagrees with the germline gene, perhaps due to a read error. This rearrangement joins TRBV29-1 to TRBJ2-1, with a possible D match to TRBD2 (6 bases). Germline V gene sequence: CDR1 SQVTM, CDR2 ANQGSEA. The CDR3 covers 11 residues. CDR3 region: CSVEEGGEQFF. The CDR3 region has the DNA TGCAGCGTGGAAGAGGGAGGTGAGCAGTTCTTC.

The chain recombines TRBV12-3 or TRBV12-4 with TRBJ2-3; TRBD1 or TRBD2 may be the D gene (5 bases each). CDR3 length: 18 amino acids. V was pared by 5 bases and J by 0 bases, with 21 bases between. The CDR3: CASSLLRGRGSSTDTQYF. In DNA form, the CDR3 reads TGTGCCAGCAGTCTCCTTAGGGGACGTGGCTCTAGCACAGATACGCAGTATTTT.

The chain couples TRBV7-9 to TRBJ2-3; tentatively, D is TRBD2 (6 bases). This CDR3 region has 13 residues. V was clipped by 1 base and J by 10 bases, with 12 bases between them. Germline V gives CDR1 SEHNR, CDR2 FQNEAQ (reference sequence). The chain's CDR3 is CASSLVLARAQYF. CDR3 in DNA: TGTGCCAGCAGCTTAGTCCTAGCGAGAGCGCAGTATTTT.

The J gene is TRBJ2-1, the V gene TRBV29-1; the D gene is possibly TRBD1 (6 bases). V was trimmed by 0 bases and J by 8 bases, leaving 17 bases between them. In germline, CDR1 is SQVTM, CDR2 ANQGSEA. This CDR3 has 15 amino acids. The CDR3 reads CSVEDLRQDGDEQFF. The DNA of the CDR3 is TGCAGCGTTGAAGATCTGCGACAGGATGGGGATGAGCAGTTCTTC.

This clonotype was counted a few times. This CDR3 is CAISEEGGRQPQHF. The CDR3 nucleotides read TGTGCCATCAGTGAAGAAGGGGGCCGTCAGCCCCAGCATTTT. This chain connects TRBV10-3 to TRBJ1-5, with 7 nucleotides matching TRBD1. This CDR3 comprises 14 residues. From germline, CDR1 is ENHRY and CDR2 SYGVKD. J lost 6 bases, V lost 3 bases, and 5 bases had no gene match.

This chain joins TRBV7-9 and TRBJ2-1; TRBD2 is a possible D gene (5 bases). This CDR3 has 18 residues. V dropped 5 bases and J dropped 7 bases, with 27 bases sitting between them. Germline V gene data show CDR1 as SEHNR and CDR2 as FQNEAQ (reference sequence). CDR3 sequence reads: CASSPPTLSSGNRNEQFF. The CDR3 nucleotides are TGTGCCAGCAGCCCCCCGACCCTCTCGAGCGGTAACAGAAATGAGCAGTTCTTC.

This CDR3 reads CASSSSASYEQYF. CDR3 in DNA: TGTGCCAGCAGCTCTAGCGCCTCCTACGAGCAGTACTTC. V gene TRBV11-2 combines with J gene TRBJ2-7; D may be TRBD2 (6 bases). This CDR3 region has 13 residues. CDR1 and CDR2 from the germline V gene are SGHAT and FQNNGV. V lost 4 bases and J lost 0, with 7 bases in between.

Turning to this clonotype: The germline gene is not matched at one end of the junction; a read error may be the cause. The J gene is TRBJ1-1, the V gene TRBV6-4; D is uncertain. The V gene's germline CDR1 is MRHNA and CDR2 SNTAGT. The CDR3 is 13 amino acids. The CDR3 nucleotides read TGTGCCGGCAGTGAAGGGAGGAACACTGAAGCTTTCTTT. The encoded protein is CAGSEGRNTEAFF.

A few counts support this clonotype. The chain carries TRBV10-3 and TRBJ2-1; possibly TRBD1 or TRBD2 for D (6 bases each). This CDR3 comprises 15 residues. Germline CDR1 is ENHRY and CDR2 is SYGVKD. Trimming removed 4 bases at V and 1 base at J, with 11 bases between. The CDR3 sequence is CAISAGATSYNEQFF. DNA of the CDR3: TGTGCCATCAGTGCGGGGGCTACATCCTACAATGAGCAGTTCTTC.

This clonotype has only a few counts. The chain employs TRBV9 and TRBJ2-1; tentative D call: TRBD2 (7 bases). The germline V gene has CDR1 SGDLS and CDR2 YYNGEE. V lost 4 bases and J lost 5, with 16 bases in between. The CDR3 length is 15 residues. CDR3 coding DNA: TGTGCCAGCAGCCCCAGGGCGGGGGCCAACAATGAGCAGTTCTTC. Its protein product is CASSPRAGANNEQFF.

This clonotype showed up just once. The junction does not match germline at one end; this may be a read error. CDR3 bases: TGTGCCATCAGTGAGAGCGGGGACGCCAATTCACCCCCCCACTTT. Its translation: CAISESGDANSPPHF. The V and J genes are TRBV10-3 and TRBJ1-6; D is perhaps TRBD1 (5 bases). This CDR3 has 15 amino acids. CDR1 and CDR2 (germline): ENHRY, SYGVKD.